These 12 T cell receptor beta chains originate from one sample sequenced in a study of blood T cells in healthy people across ages (dated by TCRdb to between 2015 and 2017). The library was produced with 5' RACE. The sequencing machine was an Illumina HiSeq 2500. A second PCR of roughly 7 to 11 cycles was performed with a sample-barcoded 5' primer and a J-beta primer mix. TCRdb reprocessing: public reads trimmed at Q25 with fastp, clones called with MiXCR, in-frame beta chains kept. Rows with a matching CDR3 protein are joined into one entry that keeps the most common DNA and genes. Present in this sample are fewer than 950,000 distinct CDR3 sequences, 36% of which were seen just once. The ten largest clones add up to under 15% of the sample. Sequencing input: blood. All receptors come from a young man in good health.

This clonotype was seen a handful of times. This chain links TRBV2 with TRBJ2-5, with 8 bases that match TRBD2. The CDR3 loop spans 17 amino acids. The trim removed 3 bases at V and 8 bases at J, leaving 17 bases unmatched. Germline V CDR1 and CDR2: SNHLY, FYNNEI. CDR3 nucleotide sequence: TGTGCCAGCAGTGATTTCCGGACGGGGGGGATTTACTATACCCAGTACTTC. It codes for CASSDFRTGGIYYTQYF. The entire variable domain, with the rest obtained from reference TRBV2 and TRBJ2-5, is as follows: EPEVTQTPSHQVTQMGQEVILRCVPISNHLYFYWYRQILGQKVEFLVSFYNNEISEKSEIFDDQFSVERPDGSNFTLKIRSTKLEDSAMYFCASSDFRTGGIYYTQYFGPGTRLLVL.

The chain has TRBV29-1 and TRBJ2-3; D remains unclear. V gave up 2 bases and J gave up 5 bases, with 8 bases separating them. This CDR3 region has 12 residues. Germline V CDR1 and CDR2: SQVTM, ANQGSEA. Written as DNA, the CDR3 is TGCAGCGTTGAACCTCAGATAGATACGCAGTATTTT. Protein product: CSVEPQIDTQYF.

J is TRBJ1-1 and V is TRBV9; no firm D call. The CDR3 loop spans 13 amino acids. Germline V gene lookup returns CDR1 SGDLS and CDR2 YYNGEE. Deletions cut 1 base from V and 6 bases from J, with 10 bases between. CDR3 nucleotides: TGTGCCAGCAGCGTATCATTAACTGCTGAAGCTTTCTTT. Its translation is CASSVSLTAEAFF.

This clonotype has more than one count but fewer than ten. The rearrangement uses TRBV7-2 and TRBJ2-3, with 10 bases that match TRBD1. With 4 bases clipped from V and 4 bases from J, the junction kept 2 bases outside the gene matches. Germline lookup yields CDR1 SGHTA and CDR2 FQGNSA. The CDR3 sequence is 14 residues long. The CDR3 nucleotides read TGTGCCAGCAGCTGGACAGGGGGGGCAGATACGCAGTATTTT. Its protein is CASSWTGGADTQYF.

This chain joins TRBV7-2 and TRBJ1-1; 8 nucleotides align to TRBD1. V lost 5 bases and J lost 4; bases outside the gene matches: 6. The CDR3 extends over 14 amino acids. Germline V gene sequence: CDR1 SGHTA, CDR2 FQGNSA. The CDR3 is CASSTDRVSTEAFF. In nucleotides, the CDR3 is TGTGCCAGCAGCACGGACAGGGTTTCCACTGAAGCTTTCTTT.

With regard to this clonotype: A much larger clone differs from this one at a single base, so this may be a read error. The chain couples TRBV29-1 to TRBJ2-1; D may be TRBD1 (5 bases). The J call could be wrong; TRBJ2-7 is a better fit for the DNA end. The CDR3 is 17 residues long. Germline V CDR1 and CDR2: SQVTM, ANQGSEA. The CDR3: CSVEDPDSTLSYNEQYF. CDR3 coding DNA: TGCAGCGTTGAAGATCCCGACAGTACCCTCTCCTACAATGAGCAGTACTTC.

Worth noting for this clonotype: With a much larger clone just one base away, this may be a read error. The chain couples TRBV12-3 or TRBV12-4 to TRBJ1-5; no definite D call. This CDR3 comprises 15 residues. This CDR3 reads CANSFRGSSNQPQHF. The DNA for the CDR3 is TGTGCCAACAGTTTTAGAGGGTCTAGCAATCAGCCCCAGCATTTT.

The sample holds a few counts of this clonotype. The chain combines TRBV5-1 with TRBJ1-1; TRBD1 might be the D (6 bases). The germline V and J ends were trimmed by 4 bases and 4 bases, with 20 bases remaining between them. The CDR3 consists of 16 residues. The germline gives CDR1 SGHRS, CDR2 YFSETQ. DNA for the CDR3: TGCGCCAGCAGCACCGGAACGGGGGGGGCGGTCACTGAAGCTTTCTTT. This encodes CASSTGTGGAVTEAFF.

As concerns this clonotype: This sequence may be a read error, since a much larger clone differs from it by one base. The chain has TRBV5-1 and TRBJ1-1, with TRBD1 as a possible D gene (5 bases). CDR3 length: 13 residues. Germline CDR1 and CDR2: SGHRS and YFSETQ. CDR3 coding DNA: TGCGCCAGCAGCCCCGGGACTTTTGCTGAAGATTTCTTT. It yields the protein CASSPGTFAEDFF.

Ten or more counts support this clonotype. The chain recombines TRBV4-2 with TRBJ2-1, with 8 bases identical to TRBD1. The length of the CDR3 is 15 residues. The germline V gene encodes CDR1 LGHNA and CDR2 YNFKEQ. Trimming cost V 3 bases and J 0 bases; bases outside gene matches: 1. The DNA for the CDR3 is TGTGCCAGCAGCCAGGACAGGGTCTCCTACAATGAGCAGTTCTTC. Amino acids: CASSQDRVSYNEQFF.

This clonotype has only a few counts. The rearrangement joins TRBV4-3 to TRBJ1-2, with D possibly TRBD1 on 5 matching bases. The CDR3 sequence is 15 residues long. V was cut by 5 bases and J by 0 bases, with 13 bases left in between. Per the germline V gene, CDR1 is LGHNA and CDR2 is YSLEER. The CDR3 spells CASSYSGTANYGYTF. The DNA for the CDR3 is TGCGCCAGCAGCTATTCCGGGACGGCTAACTATGGCTACACCTTC.

The chain employs TRBV10-3 and TRBJ2-1; possibly TRBD2 for D (6 bases). Trimming removed 10 bases at V and 5 bases at J, with 18 bases between. The CDR3 sequence is 14 residues long. The germline gives CDR1 ENHRY, CDR2 SYGVKD. The CDR3 loop reads CASAGPHVNNEQFF. For the CDR3, the DNA is TGTGCCAGCGCGGGACCACATGTAAACAATGAGCAGTTCTTC.